Listed here are 5 T cell receptor beta chains from one sample, sequenced in a study of spatial heterogeneity in lung cancer. TCRdb itself ran the 5' RACE reads through MiXCR, one entry per CDR3 protein. The table has 7,500 to 10,000 distinct CDR3 sequences, approximately 22% seen once. Described time point: blood at routine non-recurrence follow-up after resection. Sequencing was performed on PBMCs, taken at follow-up. Source of these receptors: a female donor with early-stage non-small cell lung cancer.

This clonotype was found a few times. J is TRBJ2-1 and V is TRBV28, with 8 bases identical to TRBD1. V was pared by 6 bases and J by 7 bases, with 8 bases of the junction left unmatched. The CDR3 runs to 14 residues. Germline values: CDR1 MDHEN, CDR2 SYDVKM. The CDR3 coding sequence is TGTGCCAGCAGCCCGGGACAGGAGGGGAATGAGCAGTTCTTC. Translated, it gives CASSPGQEGNEQFF.

The DNA for the CDR3 is TGTGCCAGCAGCTTAGGACTAGCGGGAAGGACAGATACGCAGTATTTT. Its protein product is CASSLGLAGRTDTQYF. The gene calls are TRBV7-9 and TRBJ2-3; 11 positions match TRBD2. The CDR3 consists of 16 residues. CDR1 is SEHNR, CDR2 FQNEAQ, per germline (reference sequence). The J segment lost 3 bases and the V segment lost 1 base, leaving 3 bases of the junction unmatched.

V is TRBV28 and J is TRBJ2-7; D is perhaps TRBD2 (6 bases). Germline V lookup: CDR1 MDHEN, CDR2 SYDVKM. The length of the CDR3 is 15 residues. The V end was cut by 5 bases, the J end by 4 bases, with 18 bases between. The CDR3 protein is CASSLAGLGGYEQYF. As DNA, the CDR3 is TGTGCCAGCAGTCTGGCAGGGCTGGGAGGTTACGAGCAGTACTTC.

By sample fraction, this clonotype is medium-sized. The chain combines TRBV30 with TRBJ1-2; D not certain. Germline assignment: CDR1 GTSNPN and CDR2 SVGIG (reference sequence). V was clipped by 0 bases and J by 1 base, with 9 bases between them. The length of the CDR3 is 14 residues. The CDR3 bases are TGTGCCTGGAGTGTACCACTCCGTAACTATGGCTACACCTTC. Its translation: CAWSVPLRNYGYTF.

The genes are TRBV11-1 and TRBJ2-1; no firm D call. Per germline, CDR1 SGHAT and CDR2 FQDESV (reference sequence). CDR3 size: 13 residues. Trimming left V 0 bases short and J 2 bases short, with 2 bases between. The CDR3 sequence is CASSLAAYNEQFF. DNA of the CDR3: TGTGCCAGCAGCTTAGCGGCCTACAATGAGCAGTTCTTC.